This T cell receptor (beta chain) was captured in a study of STAT3 mutations in large granular lymphocyte leukemia. General study points: After therapy, about 35% of the 18 patients switched clonotypes, all new clones STAT3 wild type. Every T-LGLL patient had at least one immunodominant TCRbeta clonotype. Some patients had persisting codominant clonotypes that could mask small clones.

Each sample's TCRbeta library yielded on average roughly 41,000 productive templates. This table comes from immunoSEQ multiplex PCR, and its TCRdb copy is limited to in-frame clones, with some not included. Of tens of thousands of clones in the sample, approximately 94% were seen once. This clone has only one observation. Its antigen is currently unknown. Germline CDR1 is SGHVS and CDR2 is FQNEAQ. This CDR3 has 14 amino acids. V dropped 5 bases and J dropped 9 bases, with 17 bases sitting between them. The chain uses TRBV7-8 and TRBJ1-5; tentatively, D is TRBD1 (6 bases). This TCR came from a man aged 40-49 years with T-cell large granular lymphocyte leukemia. Some clones in this sample may be carry-over from other donors' samples. Sequencing was performed on peripheral blood mononuclear cells. The CDR3 spells CASSPEGDGRPQHF. The CDR3 coding sequence is TGTGCCAGCAGCCCTGAGGGGGACGGAAGGCCCCAGCATTTT.